This paragraph reports one T cell receptor (beta chain). The data stem from a study of technical replicates of blood from several donors. Clones were sequenced by immunoSEQ multiplex PCR, and TCRdb holds only the in-frame ones, with some missing. The sample records about 89,000 clones, approximately 94% being singletons. CDR1 and CDR2 from the germline V gene are SGHDT and YYEEEE. V dropped 4 bases and J dropped 6 bases, with 30 bases sitting between them. CDR3 size: 19 residues. This receptor was identified in a human donor in good health. J is TRBJ2-3 and V is TRBV5-6; a possible D gene is TRBD2 (5 bases). Input material: T cells isolated from PBMCs. For the CDR3, the DNA is TGTGCCAGCAGCGGGTCATCTGCAGGAGGAGGTCAACACTTGGATACGCAGTATTTT. The encoded protein is CASSGSSAGGGQHLDTQYF.